Given below is one T cell receptor (beta chain) in context. These data originate in a study of T cell changes during pregnancy in multiple sclerosis. Here immunoSEQ multiplex PCR was the method, and the copy in TCRdb shows in-frame clones only, minus some. The sample yields about 46,000 clones, about 91% seen once. Germline assignment: CDR1 SGHDT and CDR2 YYEEEE. The V gene end was trimmed by 4 bases and the J gene end by 2 bases; junction bases not matched to a gene: 5. The CDR3 loop spans 14 amino acids. The source material was CD8+ T cells from peripheral blood mononuclear cells, sampled in the second trimester of pregnancy. This TCR was recovered from a female donor with multiple sclerosis, enrolled in a pregnancy study. V gene TRBV5-6 combines with J gene TRBJ2-5; 7 positions match TRBD2. The CDR3 DNA reads TGTGCCAGCAGCGGGAGGGAAGGACAAGAGACCCAGTACTTC. It yields the protein CASSGREGQETQYF.